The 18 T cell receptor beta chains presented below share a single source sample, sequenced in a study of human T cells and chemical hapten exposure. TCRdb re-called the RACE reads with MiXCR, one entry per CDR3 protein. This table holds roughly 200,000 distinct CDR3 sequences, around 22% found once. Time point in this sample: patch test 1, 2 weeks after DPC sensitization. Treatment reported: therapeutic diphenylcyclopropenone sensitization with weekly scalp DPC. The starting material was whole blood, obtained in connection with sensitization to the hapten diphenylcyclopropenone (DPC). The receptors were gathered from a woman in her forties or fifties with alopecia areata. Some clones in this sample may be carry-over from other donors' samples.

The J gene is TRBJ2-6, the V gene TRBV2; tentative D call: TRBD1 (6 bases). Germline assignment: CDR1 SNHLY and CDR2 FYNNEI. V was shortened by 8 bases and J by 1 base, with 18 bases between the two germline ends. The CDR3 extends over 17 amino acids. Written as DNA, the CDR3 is TGTGCCAGCCGCAGCCGGGATAGGGGGTCTGGGGCCAACGTCCTGACTTTC. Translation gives CASRSRDRGSGANVLTF.

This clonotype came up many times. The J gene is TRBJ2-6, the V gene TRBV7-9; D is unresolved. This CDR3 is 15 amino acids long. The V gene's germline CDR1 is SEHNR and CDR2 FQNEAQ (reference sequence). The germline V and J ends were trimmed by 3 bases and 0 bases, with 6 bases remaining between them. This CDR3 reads CASSFRSSGANVLTF. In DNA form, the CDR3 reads TGTGCCAGCAGCTTTCGGAGCTCTGGGGCCAACGTCCTGACTTTC.

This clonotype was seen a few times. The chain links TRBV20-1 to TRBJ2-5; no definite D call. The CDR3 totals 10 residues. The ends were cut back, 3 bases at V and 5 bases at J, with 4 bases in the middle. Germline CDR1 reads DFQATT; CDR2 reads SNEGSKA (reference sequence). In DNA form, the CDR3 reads TGCAGTGCTAGGAAGGAGACCCAGTACTTC. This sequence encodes CSARKETQYF.

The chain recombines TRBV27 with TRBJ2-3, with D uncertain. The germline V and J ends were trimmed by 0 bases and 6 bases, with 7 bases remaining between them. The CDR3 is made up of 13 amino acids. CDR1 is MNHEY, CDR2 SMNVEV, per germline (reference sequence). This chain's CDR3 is CASSLSVGDTQYF. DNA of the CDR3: TGTGCCAGCAGTTTATCTGTAGGTGATACGCAGTATTTT.

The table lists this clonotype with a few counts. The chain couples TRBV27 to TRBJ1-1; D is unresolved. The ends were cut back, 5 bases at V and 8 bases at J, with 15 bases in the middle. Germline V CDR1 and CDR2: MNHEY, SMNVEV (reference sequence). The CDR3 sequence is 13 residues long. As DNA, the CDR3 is TGTGCCAGCAGTGGAGCGCGCGCGGGGGAAGCTTTCTTT. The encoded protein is CASSGARAGEAFF.

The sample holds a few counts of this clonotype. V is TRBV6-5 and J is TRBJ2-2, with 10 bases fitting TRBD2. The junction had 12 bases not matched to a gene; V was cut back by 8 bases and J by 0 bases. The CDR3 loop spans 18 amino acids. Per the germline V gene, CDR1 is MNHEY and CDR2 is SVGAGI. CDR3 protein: CASRPRGLAGANTGELFF. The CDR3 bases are TGTGCCAGCCGCCCTCGTGGGCTAGCGGGAGCGAACACCGGGGAGCTGTTTTTT.

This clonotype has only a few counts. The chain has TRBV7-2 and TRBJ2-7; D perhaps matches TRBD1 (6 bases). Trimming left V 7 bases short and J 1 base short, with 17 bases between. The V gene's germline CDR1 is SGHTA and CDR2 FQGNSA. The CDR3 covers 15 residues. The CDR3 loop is CASTKKDSHSYEQYF. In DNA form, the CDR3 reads TGTGCCAGCACCAAAAAGGACAGTCATTCCTACGAGCAGTACTTC.

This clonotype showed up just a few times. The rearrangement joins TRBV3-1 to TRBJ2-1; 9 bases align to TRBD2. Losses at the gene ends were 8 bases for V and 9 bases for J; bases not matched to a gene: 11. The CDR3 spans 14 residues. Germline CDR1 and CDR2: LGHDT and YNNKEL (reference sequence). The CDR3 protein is CASGPPERGVEQFF. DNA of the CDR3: TGTGCCAGCGGCCCCCCAGAGCGGGGGGTTGAGCAGTTCTTC.

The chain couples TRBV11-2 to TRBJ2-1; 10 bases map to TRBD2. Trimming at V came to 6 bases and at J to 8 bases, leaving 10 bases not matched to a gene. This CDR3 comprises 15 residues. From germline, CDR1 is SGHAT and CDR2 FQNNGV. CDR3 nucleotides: TGTGCCAGCAGGCATCTCAGCGGGAGGGCCCATGAGCAGTTCTTC. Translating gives CASRHLSGRAHEQFF.

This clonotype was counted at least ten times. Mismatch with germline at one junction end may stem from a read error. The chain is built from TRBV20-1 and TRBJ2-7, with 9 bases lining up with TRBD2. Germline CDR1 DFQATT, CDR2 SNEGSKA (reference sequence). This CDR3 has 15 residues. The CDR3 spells CSGRAPSGTSYEQYF. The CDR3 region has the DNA TGCAGTGGTAGAGCGCCTAGCGGGACCTCCTACGAGCAGTACTTC.

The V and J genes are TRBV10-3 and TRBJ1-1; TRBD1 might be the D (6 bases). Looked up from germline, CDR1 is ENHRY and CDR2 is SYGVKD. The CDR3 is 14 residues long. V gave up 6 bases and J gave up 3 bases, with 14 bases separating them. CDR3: CAIRTRGEDTEAFF. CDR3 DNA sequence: TGTGCCATCAGAACGAGGGGGGAGGACACTGAAGCTTTCTTT.

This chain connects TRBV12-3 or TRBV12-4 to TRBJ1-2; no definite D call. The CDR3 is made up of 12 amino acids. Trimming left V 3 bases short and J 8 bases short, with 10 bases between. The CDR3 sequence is CASSLSWEGYTF. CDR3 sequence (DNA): TGTGCCAGCAGTTTGTCTTGGGAAGGCTACACCTTC.

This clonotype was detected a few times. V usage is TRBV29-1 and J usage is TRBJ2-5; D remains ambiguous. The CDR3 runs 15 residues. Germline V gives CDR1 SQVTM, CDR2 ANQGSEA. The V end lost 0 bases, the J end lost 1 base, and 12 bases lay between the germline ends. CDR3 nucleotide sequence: TGCAGCGTTGAAGATCCGGAGTCCACCCAAGAGACCCAGTACTTC. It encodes CSVEDPESTQETQYF. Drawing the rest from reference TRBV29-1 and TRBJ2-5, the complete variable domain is SAVISQKPSRDICQRGTSLTIQCQVDSQVTMMFWYRQQPGQSLTLIATANQGSEATYESGFVIDKFPISRPNLTFSTLTVSNMSPEDSSIYLCSVEDPESTQETQYFGPGTRLLVL.

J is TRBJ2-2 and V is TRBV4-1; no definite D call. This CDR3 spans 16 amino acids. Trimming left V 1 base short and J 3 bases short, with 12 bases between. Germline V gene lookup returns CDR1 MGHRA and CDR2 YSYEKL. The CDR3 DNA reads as TGCGCCAGCAGCCAAGTCGGTAGGCTTTACACCGGGGAGCTGTTTTTT. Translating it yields CASSQVGRLYTGELFF.

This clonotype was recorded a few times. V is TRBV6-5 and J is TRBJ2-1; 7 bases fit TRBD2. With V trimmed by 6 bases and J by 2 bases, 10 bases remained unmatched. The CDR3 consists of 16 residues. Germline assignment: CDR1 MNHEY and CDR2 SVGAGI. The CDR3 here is CASRERGGRPYNEQFF. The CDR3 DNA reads TGTGCCAGCAGAGAACGGGGCGGGAGACCCTACAATGAGCAGTTCTTC.

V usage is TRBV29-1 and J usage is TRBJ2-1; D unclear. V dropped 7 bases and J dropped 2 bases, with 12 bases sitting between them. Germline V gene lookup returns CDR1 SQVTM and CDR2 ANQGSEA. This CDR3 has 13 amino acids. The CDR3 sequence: CSAADQTYNEQFF. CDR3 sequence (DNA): TGCAGCGCTGCAGATCAGACCTACAATGAGCAGTTCTTC.

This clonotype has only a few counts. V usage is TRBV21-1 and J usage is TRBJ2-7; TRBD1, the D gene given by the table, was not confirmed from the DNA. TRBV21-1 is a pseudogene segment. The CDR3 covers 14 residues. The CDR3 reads CASSSRGRTYEQYF. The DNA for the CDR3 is TGTGCCAGCAGCTCCCGAGGACGGACCTACGAGCAGTACTTC.

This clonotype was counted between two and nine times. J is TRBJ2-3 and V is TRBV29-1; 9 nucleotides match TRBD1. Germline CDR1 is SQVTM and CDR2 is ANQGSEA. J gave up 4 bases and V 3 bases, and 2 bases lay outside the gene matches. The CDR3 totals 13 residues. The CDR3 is CSVDRQGADTQYF. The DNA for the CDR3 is TGCAGCGTTGATAGACAGGGGGCAGATACGCAGTATTTT.